A single T cell receptor (beta chain) is shown here with its context. The antigen this receptor binds is unknown. No per-base quality is available; no much larger clone lies one base away. TCRbeta CDR3 regions were amplified from genomic DNA using the immunoSEQ Assay, a bias-controlled multiplex PCR. Per the authors' processing: The number of nucleated cells in each sample was estimated by amplification of reference gene primers within the assay. To quantify the absolute abundance of each unique TCRbeta CDR3 rearrangement, sequence reads were collapsed and filtered. For each sample, productive Simpson clonality was calculated as the square root of Simpson's diversity index over productive rearrangements. TCRdb obtained this table from immuneACCESS and retained in-frame rearrangements with V and J assigned. These tables miss some clones; where compared with another copy, unresolved V genes account for less than half of the shortfall, and the remainder is unexplained. V, J and clone size were drawn from that table, and D and trimming were deduced from the DNA. The sample records 100,000 to 150,000 clones, around 82% of which are singletons. About 5.4% of the sample lies in the top ten.

In the germline V gene, CDR1 corresponds to SGHTA and CDR2 to FQGNSA. The CDR3 measures 16 amino acids from cysteine to phenylalanine. Left in the record is the CDR3 DNA by itself, 48 bases read in frame from the first base. Unmatched junction bases come to 8, with V trimmed by 5 bases and J by 0 bases. Whole blood was collected in K2EDTA tubes by collaborating institutions according to the institutions' own protocols. For TCRbeta analysis, collaborator samples were shipped as frozen whole blood, as isolated PBMCs, or as DNA extracted from either sample type. These data originate in a study of blood T cell repertoires in COVID-19 (dated by TCRdb to the early 2020s). The study in broad terms: Samples from collaborators originated in the United States, Italy and Spain and spanned both the acute and convalescent phases of COVID-19. The material from the prospective study consisted of cDNA or gDNA derived from T cells, B-cell-depleted T cells, or PBMCs. Deeply sampled blood TCRbeta repertoires from subjects exposed to, actively infected with, or recovered from COVID-19 were included in the dataset. The repertoires were made available in a free public database intended to serve as a resource for research on the immune response to SARS-CoV-2. Samples came from the ongoing ImmuneRACE study (first 160 participants) plus 1,254 subjects from 6 global collaborators. A de-identified subject ID, COVID-19 status, age in years and sex were almost always included in the sample metadata. HLA class I and class II types, where available, came from metadata supplied by the sample provider rather than from assay-based typing. Study-level results and caveats: The amount of clinical and demographic metadata varied by source and participant and was provided uncurated.

The chain couples TRBV7-2 to TRBJ2-3; 7 middle bases align to TRBD1. This TCR came from an elderly man with active or convalescent COVID-19. Sequencing was carried out using peripheral blood. The CDR3 protein: CASSQQGPLSTDTQYF. The nucleotide sequence reads as follows: TGTGCCAGCAGCCAACAGGGGCCCCTTAGCACAGATACGCAGTATTTT.